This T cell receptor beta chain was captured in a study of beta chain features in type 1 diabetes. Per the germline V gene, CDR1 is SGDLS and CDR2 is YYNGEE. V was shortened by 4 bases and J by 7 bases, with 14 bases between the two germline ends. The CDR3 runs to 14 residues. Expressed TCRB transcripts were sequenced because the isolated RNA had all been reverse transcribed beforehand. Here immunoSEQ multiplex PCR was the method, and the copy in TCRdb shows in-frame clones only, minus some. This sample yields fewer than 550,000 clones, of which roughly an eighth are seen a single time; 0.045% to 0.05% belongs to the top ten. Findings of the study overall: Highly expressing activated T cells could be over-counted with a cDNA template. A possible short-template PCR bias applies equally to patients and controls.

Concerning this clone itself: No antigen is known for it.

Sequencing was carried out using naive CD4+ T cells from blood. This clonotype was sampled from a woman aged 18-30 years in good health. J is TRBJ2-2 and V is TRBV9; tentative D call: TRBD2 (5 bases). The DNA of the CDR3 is TGTGCCAGCAGCCCTCGGACCGGGGACGGGGAGCTGTTTTTT. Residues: CASSPRTGDGELFF.